The 6 T cell receptor beta chains listed next were all sequenced from one sample in a study of blood T cell repertoires in COVID-19. This table comes from immunoSEQ multiplex PCR, and its TCRdb copy is limited to in-frame clones, with some not included. This table has 200,000 to 250,000 clones, about 86% appearing once. Sequenced: peripheral blood. The receptors here all came from a woman in her forties or fifties with acute or convalescent COVID-19.

This chain links TRBV7-9 with TRBJ1-6, with D possibly matching TRBD1 (5 bases). V was shortened by 5 bases and J by 0 bases, with 11 bases between the two germline ends. CDR1 is SEHNR and CDR2 is FQNEAQ in the germline V gene (reference sequence). The CDR3 extends over 16 amino acids. The DNA for the CDR3 is TGTGCCAGCAGCCCTGACAGTAGCTCCTATAATTCACCCCTCCACTTT. This codes for CASSPDSSSYNSPLHF.

V and J are TRBV7-6 and TRBJ1-3, with no clear D. Germline-derived CDR1 and CDR2 are SGHVS and FNYEAQ. This CDR3 region has 14 residues. Trimming left V 8 bases short and J 2 bases short, with 13 bases between. The chain's CDR3 is CASGGSSPGNTIYF. The CDR3 DNA reads as TGTGCCAGCGGAGGGTCCTCCCCTGGAAACACCATATATTTT. Filled out from reference TRBV7-6 and TRBJ1-3, the complete variable domain reads GAGVSQSPRYKVTKRGQDVALRCDPISGHVSLYWYRQALGQGPEFLTYFNYEAQQDKSGLPNDRFSAERPEGSISTLTIQRTEQRDSAMYRCASGGSSPGNTIYFGEGSWLTVV.

The chain links TRBV18 to TRBJ1-4, with D possibly TRBD1 on 6 matching bases. Trimming removed 6 bases from V and 8 bases from J, with 16 bases in between. CDR1 and CDR2 (germline): KGHSH, LQKENI. The CDR3 runs to 14 residues. The CDR3 sequence: CASSPGAFREKLFF. CDR3 coding DNA: TGTGCCAGCTCCCCAGGGGCCTTTCGGGAAAAACTGTTTTTT.

The chain is built from TRBV7-3 and TRBJ2-3, with D perhaps matching TRBD1 (6 bases). Trimming left V 0 bases short and J 2 bases short, with 12 bases between. Germline-derived CDR1 and CDR2 are SGHTA and FQGTGA. The length of the CDR3 is 16 residues. CDR3 DNA: TGTGCCAGCAGCTTAACGTTATCGGGACACACAGATACGCAGTATTTT. Amino acids: CASSLTLSGHTDTQYF.

The chain has TRBV6-5 and TRBJ2-3; TRBD1 agrees at 9 bases. V gave up 11 bases and J gave up 4 bases; unmatched junction bases: 10. This CDR3 contains 14 residues. CDR1 and CDR2 from the germline V gene are MNHEY and SVGAGI. Here the CDR3 reads CAASRDRVPDTQYF. CDR3 bases: TGTGCCGCCTCCCGGGACAGGGTCCCAGATACGCAGTATTTT.

This chain connects TRBV5-1 to TRBJ2-7, with D perhaps matching TRBD1 (6 bases). Trimming left V 6 bases short and J 1 base short, with 14 bases between. Germline CDR1 SGHRS, CDR2 YFSETQ. The CDR3 extends over 14 amino acids. CDR3: CASNLEDSSYEQYF. CDR3 nucleotides: TGCGCCAGCAACTTAGAGGACAGTTCCTACGAGCAGTACTTC.